The 3 T cell receptor beta chains reported below all come from one sample, sequenced in a study of OX40 agonist ivuxolimab in advanced cancers. This table comes from immunoSEQ multiplex PCR, and its TCRdb copy is limited to in-frame clones, with some not included. The data contain almost 85,000 clones, 85% to 90% of them seen just once; the ten biggest clones take up 6.5%. The material was CD4+ or CD8+ T cells sorted from blood, obtained in a trial of the OX40 agonist ivuxolimab. The source of these receptors is an adult with an advanced solid tumor such as melanoma, head and neck, liver or kidney cancer.

This chain connects TRBV5-1 to TRBJ1-2; D is undetermined. CDR1 is SGHRS and CDR2 is YFSETQ in the germline V gene. This CDR3 is 15 amino acids long. Trimming cost V 5 bases and J 2 bases, with 16 bases left between them. The CDR3 is CASRFGSGENYGYTF. The CDR3 nucleotides are TGCGCCAGCAGATTTGGGTCGGGAGAGAACTATGGCTACACCTTC.

This clone was recorded once. The J gene is TRBJ2-2, the V gene TRBV7-3; D tentatively reads TRBD1 or TRBD2 (5 bases each). The V and J ends lost 4 bases and 6 bases respectively, with 12 bases between them. Germline CDR1 SGHTA, CDR2 FQGTGA. The CDR3 runs 14 residues. CDR3: CASSSEGNPGELFF. The DNA for the CDR3 is TGTGCCAGCAGCTCCGAGGGGAATCCCGGGGAGCTGTTTTTT.

The chain is built from TRBV7-9 and TRBJ2-1, with no clear D. The germline gives CDR1 SEHNR, CDR2 FQNEAQ (reference sequence). The CDR3 has 14 residues. V was trimmed by 5 bases and J by 12 bases, leaving 20 bases between them. The CDR3 is CASSKSLGGDGQFF. The DNA of the CDR3 is TGTGCCAGCAGCAAATCATTGGGTGGTGATGGGCAGTTCTTC. The whole variable domain, remainder taken from reference TRBV7-9 and TRBJ2-1, is DTGVSQNPRHKITKRGQNVTFRCDPISEHNRLYWYRQTLGQGPEFLTYFQNEAQLEKSRLLSDRFSAERPKGSFSTLEIQRTEQGDSAMYLCASSKSLGGDGQFFGPGTRLTVL.